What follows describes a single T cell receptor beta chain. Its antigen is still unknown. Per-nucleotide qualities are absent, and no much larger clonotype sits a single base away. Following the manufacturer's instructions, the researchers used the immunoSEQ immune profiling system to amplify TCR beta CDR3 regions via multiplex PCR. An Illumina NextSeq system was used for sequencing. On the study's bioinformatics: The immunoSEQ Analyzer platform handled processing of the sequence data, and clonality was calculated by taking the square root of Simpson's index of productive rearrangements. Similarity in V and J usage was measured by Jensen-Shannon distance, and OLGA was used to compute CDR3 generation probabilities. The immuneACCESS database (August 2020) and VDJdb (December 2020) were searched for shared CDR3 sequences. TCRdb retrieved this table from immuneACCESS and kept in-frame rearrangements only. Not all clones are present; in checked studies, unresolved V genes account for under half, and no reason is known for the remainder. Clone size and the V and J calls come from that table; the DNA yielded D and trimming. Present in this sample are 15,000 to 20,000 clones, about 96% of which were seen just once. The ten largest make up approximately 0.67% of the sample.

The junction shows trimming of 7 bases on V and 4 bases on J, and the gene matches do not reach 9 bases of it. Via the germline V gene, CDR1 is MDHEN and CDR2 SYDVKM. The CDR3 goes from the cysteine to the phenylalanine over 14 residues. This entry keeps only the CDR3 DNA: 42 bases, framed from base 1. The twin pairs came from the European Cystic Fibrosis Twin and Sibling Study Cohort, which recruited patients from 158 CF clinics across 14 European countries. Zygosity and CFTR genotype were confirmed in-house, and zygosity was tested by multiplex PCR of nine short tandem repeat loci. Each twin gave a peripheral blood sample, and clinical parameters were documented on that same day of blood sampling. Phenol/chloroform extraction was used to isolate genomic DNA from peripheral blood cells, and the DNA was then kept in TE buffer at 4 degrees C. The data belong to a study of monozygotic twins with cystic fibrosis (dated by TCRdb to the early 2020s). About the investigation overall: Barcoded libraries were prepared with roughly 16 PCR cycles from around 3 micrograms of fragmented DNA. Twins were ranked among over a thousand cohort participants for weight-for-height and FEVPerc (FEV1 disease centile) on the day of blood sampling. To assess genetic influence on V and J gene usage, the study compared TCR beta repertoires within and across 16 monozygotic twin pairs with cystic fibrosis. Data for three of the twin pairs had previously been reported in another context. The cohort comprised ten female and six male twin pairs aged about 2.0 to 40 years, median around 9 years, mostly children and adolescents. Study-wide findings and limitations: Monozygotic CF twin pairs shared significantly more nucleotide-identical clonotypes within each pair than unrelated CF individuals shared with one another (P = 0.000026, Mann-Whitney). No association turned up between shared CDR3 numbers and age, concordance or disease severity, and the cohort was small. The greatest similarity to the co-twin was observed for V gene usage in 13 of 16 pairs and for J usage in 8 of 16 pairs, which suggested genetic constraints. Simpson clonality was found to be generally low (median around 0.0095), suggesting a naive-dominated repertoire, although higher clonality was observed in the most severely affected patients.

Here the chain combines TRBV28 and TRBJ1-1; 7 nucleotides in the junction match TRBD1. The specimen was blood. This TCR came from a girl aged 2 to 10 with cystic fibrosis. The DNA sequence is TGTGCCAGCACCCTTACAGGGGTCGGCACTGAAGCTTTCTTT. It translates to CASTLTGVGTEAFF.